The T cell receptor (beta chain) under discussion was sequenced for a study of OX40 agonist ivuxolimab in advanced cancers. Study in general: The patients received agonistic anti-OX40 (CD134) antibody ivuxolimab.

Measured with immunoSEQ multiplex PCR; TCRdb has only the in-frame clones, and not every one. There are 65,000 to 100,000 clones in the sample; about 81% occur only once, and around 6.6% lies in the top ten. As regards this clone: Its antigen is currently unknown.

Trimming left V 6 bases short and J 12 bases short, with 18 bases between. The CDR3 runs 12 residues. The germline CDR1 and CDR2 sequences are SQVTM and ANQGSEA. Broader study findings: Expanded clones were, on average, more numerous in CD8+ T cells than in CD4+. At 0.1 to 3.0 mg/kg and by week 6, clonal expansion occurred in CD4+ and CD8+ blood T cells.

The sequencing used CD4+ or CD8+ T cells sorted from blood, collected in a trial of the OX40 agonist ivuxolimab. This TCR came from an adult with an advanced solid tumor such as melanoma, head and neck, liver or kidney cancer. The chain uses TRBV29-1 and TRBJ1-5, with a weak D call TRBD1 (6 bases). The CDR3 here is CSVGTTGRGQHF. For the CDR3, the DNA is TGCAGCGTGGGGACAACCGGGAGGGGCCAGCATTTT.